A selection of T cell receptor beta chains follows, all from one sample in a study of blood T cell repertoires in COVID-19. The data were produced by immunoSEQ multiplex PCR, yet TCRdb's version contains in-frame clones alone and is incomplete. The top ten hold about 7% of the sample, which has about 380,000 clones, around 91% seen once. Sequencing was performed on peripheral blood. Source of these receptors: a man aged 18 to 30 with active or convalescent COVID-19. CDR3s include the opening cysteine and the closing phenylalanine or tryptophan. Size values are once, few and many counts, or a class for expanded clones, and some rows have none.

cdr3_aa clone_size j_call v_call
CASETGSLLSGNTIYF . TRBJ1-3 TRBV7-9
CATSEPTGVYGYTF . TRBJ1-2 TRBV15
CASSGYRGAEQYF few TRBJ2-7 TRBV2
CASTWGAYNEQFF . TRBJ2-1 TRBV6-5
CASSYSPDRWLNSPLHF . TRBJ1-6 TRBV6-2/TRBV6-3
CASSQEGGTGNTIYF . TRBJ1-3 TRBV4-2
CASSMDSRPQHF once TRBJ1-5 TRBV12-3/TRBV12-4
CASSRTGVGYGYTF . TRBJ1-2 TRBV27
CASSAGLDYNSPLHF . TRBJ1-6 TRBV9
CASRGRVVARLNTEAFF . TRBJ1-1 TRBV6-4
CASSFDRGAKTQYF . TRBJ2-5 TRBV28
CASSFLAGENPGDTQYF . TRBJ2-3 TRBV5-5
CASSYGQRAGYEQYF once TRBJ2-7 TRBV6-6
CATTRQGGNTEAFF . TRBJ1-1 TRBV15
CASSLAGRMTDTQYF . TRBJ2-3 TRBV7-2
CASTLTVGDISYGYTF . TRBJ1-2 TRBV7-2
CASTLEDWGGNYGYTF . TRBJ1-2 TRBV9
CASSPGLAGAADTQYF . TRBJ2-3 TRBV5-1
CASSIFAGGQPQHF . TRBJ1-5 TRBV19
CASSQLAGVILDTQYF . TRBJ2-3 TRBV7-8
CASSPETQYF . TRBJ2-5 TRBV7-9
CASTTTPNTEAFF . TRBJ1-1 TRBV2
CASSPRDRSGNTIYF . TRBJ1-3 TRBV19
CASSSDRGYSSPLHF . TRBJ1-6 TRBV5-4
CASSSPRGLTEAFF once TRBJ1-1 TRBV6-2/TRBV6-3
CSVDGQDGYGYTF . TRBJ1-2 TRBV29-1
CASSIEGPSGRPRGYYNEQFF . TRBJ2-1 TRBV19
CASSQAVIYGYTF . TRBJ1-2 TRBV28
CASTITSGGSHEQYF . TRBJ2-7 TRBV27
CASSLWGQGDSPLHF . TRBJ1-6 TRBV14
CASSILAGTYNEQFF few TRBJ2-1 TRBV19
CASSWTATSGNTIYF . TRBJ1-3 TRBV27
CASSQRDSYEQYF . TRBJ2-7 TRBV7-9
CASSTMDRLAYEQYF once TRBJ2-7 TRBV27
CASSESTAGKTEAFF . TRBJ1-1 TRBV6-4
CASSPLVRKNQPQHF . TRBJ1-5 TRBV6-5
CASSSRRYYNEQFF . TRBJ2-1 TRBV28
CASSPNRAGPGELFF . TRBJ2-2 TRBV7-7
CATLGDIAAFF . TRBJ1-1 TRBV28
CASSQLQDSGESNEQFF . TRBJ2-1 TRBV4-2
CASSLYPGQGENSPLHF . TRBJ1-6 TRBV7-2
CASRRQGRSYNEQFF few TRBJ2-1 TRBV6-5
CASSLGGISGNTIYF . TRBJ1-3 TRBV5-4